Presented here are 4 T cell receptor beta chains from one specimen sequenced in a study of T cell changes during pregnancy in multiple sclerosis. TCRdb's copy holds only in-frame clones and misses some; the assay was immunoSEQ multiplex PCR. The table shows roughly 45,000 clones, with 95% occurring only once. The input for sequencing was CD8+ T cells from peripheral blood mononuclear cells, taken in the first trimester of pregnancy. The receptor source for this set is a female donor with multiple sclerosis, enrolled in a pregnancy study.

J is TRBJ2-1 and V is TRBV16; unclear D gene. The CDR3 runs 17 residues. The ends were cut back, 1 base at V and 4 bases at J, with 17 bases in the middle. The germline CDR1 and CDR2 sequences are KGHSY and FQNENV. CDR3 in DNA: TGTGCCAGCAGCCAATTCTTATCAACCTCGGAGTACAATGAGCAGTTCTTC. Protein: CASSQFLSTSEYNEQFF.

The CDR3 sequence: CASSLSMNTEAFF. The CDR3 DNA is TGTGCCAGCAGCTTGTCTATGAACACTGAAGCTTTCTTT. V and J are TRBV11-2 and TRBJ1-1; D gene unclear. The germline V gene encodes CDR1 SGHAT and CDR2 FQNNGV. The CDR3 length is 13 residues. Trimming took 3 bases from V and 0 from J, leaving 5 bases between them.

This clone was picked up one time. This chain connects TRBV4-1 to TRBJ2-1, with 12 positions matching TRBD2. The V gene end was trimmed by 1 base and the J gene end by 7 bases; junction bases not matched to a gene: 5. Germline CDR1 and CDR2: MGHRA and YSYEKL. The CDR3 runs to 16 residues. CDR3 amino acids: CASSQVQTSGSNEQFF. In nucleotides, the CDR3 is TGCGCCAGCAGCCAAGTGCAGACTAGCGGGAGTAATGAGCAGTTCTTC.

This sequence joins TRBV9 and TRBJ2-5; 10 bases fit TRBD2. CDR1 is SGDLS and CDR2 is YYNGEE in the germline V gene. The CDR3 is made up of 17 amino acids. Losses at the gene ends were 5 bases for V and 4 bases for J; bases not matched to a gene: 14. The CDR3 sequence: CASSSGTSDNWRETQYF. CDR3 DNA: TGTGCCAGCAGTTCCGGGACTAGCGATAATTGGCGAGAGACCCAGTACTTC.